These 14 T cell receptor beta chains share one sample of origin, sequenced in a study of blood T cell repertoires in COVID-19. Sequencing used immunoSEQ multiplex PCR; TCRdb keeps in-frame clones, though not all of them. The repertoire holds about 94,000 clones, with around 80% as singletons. Source material: peripheral blood. Source of these receptors: a human donor in a cohort sampled during active COVID-19.

CDR3 region: CASSRQGVSGNTIYF. DNA of the CDR3: TGTGCCAGCAGTCGACAGGGCGTCTCTGGAAACACCATATATTTT. V gene TRBV6-5 combines with J gene TRBJ1-3; 7 bases align to TRBD1. The germline CDR1 and CDR2 sequences are MNHEY and SVGAGI. The CDR3 length is 15 residues. J lost 0 bases, V lost 5 bases, and 4 bases had no gene match.

V usage is TRBV4-2 and J usage is TRBJ2-7; no reliable D call. Trimming shortened V by 1 base and J by 7 bases, and 17 bases separated the two germline ends. Germline V gene data show CDR1 as LGHNA and CDR2 as YNFKEQ. The CDR3 totals 15 residues. The CDR3 sequence: CASSQGPSLHYEQYF. The CDR3 bases are TGTGCCAGCAGCCAAGGTCCCAGTCTTCACTATGAGCAGTACTTC.

The J gene is TRBJ2-5, the V gene TRBV5-6, with no clear D. V was pared by 0 bases and J by 4 bases, with 13 bases between. The CDR3 sequence is 15 residues long. From germline, CDR1 is SGHDT and CDR2 YYEEEE. This chain's CDR3 is CASSLGTIPGETQYF. CDR3 coding DNA: TGTGCCAGCAGCTTGGGTACGATTCCCGGAGAGACCCAGTACTTC.

The chain carries TRBV28 and TRBJ2-5, with D hard to call. V gave up 2 bases and J gave up 9 bases, with 13 bases separating them. The CDR3 spans 13 residues. Germline V CDR1 and CDR2: MDHEN, SYDVKM. The CDR3 bases are TGTGCCAGCAGTTTAGAGGTTATGGTTCCCCAGTACTTC. Protein product: CASSLEVMVPQYF.

The genes are TRBV30 and TRBJ2-7; D possibly corresponds to TRBD1 (6 bases). Germline lookup yields CDR1 GTSNPN and CDR2 SVGIG (reference sequence). This CDR3 spans 18 amino acids. V lost 3 bases and J lost 1, with 25 bases in between. CDR3 DNA sequence: TGTGCCTGGAGACCGGGAAGGGGGTTCCTTCGGGCTTCCTACGAGCAGTACTTC. This translates into CAWRPGRGFLRASYEQYF.

The chain joins TRBV3-1 (or the pseudogene TRBV3-2) to TRBJ1-2; 9 bases align to TRBD1. The V and J ends lost 0 bases and 9 bases, in that order; junction bases with no gene match: 11. Germline V CDR1 and CDR2: LGHDT, YNNKEL (reference sequence). The CDR3 covers 16 residues. CDR3 nucleotides: TGTGCCAGCAGCCAAGATCTGGCGCGGGGGACAGGGTGCTACACCTTC. It specifies CASSQDLARGTGCYTF.

The V call is TRBV24-1, the J call TRBJ1-2, with unresolved D. This CDR3 is built from 12 residues. The germline CDR1 and CDR2 sequences are KGHDR and SFDVKD. Deletions cut 9 bases from V and 2 bases from J, with 9 bases between. CDR3 protein: CATYQANYGYTF. The CDR3 coding sequence is TGTGCCACCTACCAGGCCAACTATGGCTACACCTTC.

This sequence joins TRBV5-1 and TRBJ2-7; TRBD1 matches at 9 bases. The CDR3 covers 15 residues. V lost 2 bases, J lost 0 bases, and 3 bases stayed unmatched. Germline-derived CDR1 and CDR2 are SGHRS and YFSETQ. DNA for the CDR3: TGCGCCAGCAGCTTTTGGACAGGGGTCTCCTACGAGCAGTACTTC. It is translated as CASSFWTGVSYEQYF.

This clone was observed a handful of times. This chain connects TRBV28 to TRBJ1-1; 9 nucleotides match TRBD1. Losses at the gene ends were 5 bases for V and 14 bases for J; bases not matched to a gene: 18. CDR1 is MDHEN, CDR2 SYDVKM, per germline. This CDR3 comprises 15 residues. CDR3 residues: CASSLPGTGRVGRFF. The CDR3 DNA follows: TGTGCCAGCAGTCTCCCCGGGACAGGGAGGGTTGGCAGGTTCTTT.

The V gene is TRBV5-1, the J gene TRBJ1-1; TRBD1 is a possible D gene (6 bases). Trimming took 0 bases from V and 5 from J, leaving 17 bases between them. CDR1 is SGHRS, CDR2 YFSETQ, per germline. The CDR3 loop spans 16 amino acids. This CDR3 is CASSLGSGTFDTEAFF. CDR3 nucleotides: TGCGCCAGCAGCTTGGGGTCAGGGACATTTGATACTGAAGCTTTCTTT.

The chain is built from TRBV29-1 and TRBJ2-7; D might be TRBD2 (7 bases). V shed 4 bases and J shed 0 bases, with 13 bases lying between them. The CDR3 totals 14 residues. Germline V lookup: CDR1 SQVTM, CDR2 ANQGSEA. The CDR3 protein is CSVGGRGASYEQYF. In DNA form, the CDR3 reads TGCAGCGTTGGGGGACGGGGGGCCTCCTACGAGCAGTACTTC.

This clone was observed once. The chain has TRBV28 and TRBJ1-2; no definite D call. CDR3 length: 13 residues. Germline-derived CDR1 and CDR2 are MDHEN and SYDVKM. The V end lost 1 base, the J end lost 5 bases, and 8 bases lay between the germline ends. CDR3 in DNA: TGTGCCAGCAGTTTATCCGGGATATATGGCTACACCTTC. The encoded protein is CASSLSGIYGYTF.

This clone has just a few counts. The gene calls are TRBV6-1 and TRBJ1-6; D gene unclear. Germline V CDR1 and CDR2: MNHNS, SASEGT. V lost 3 bases and J 7 bases, leaving 7 bases between the germline ends. There are 13 residues in the CDR3. DNA for the CDR3: TGTGCCAGCAGTGATTCGGGGAATTCACCCCTCCACTTT. Its translation: CASSDSGNSPLHF.

V and J are TRBV7-9 and TRBJ1-2, with unresolved D. Trimming removed 3 bases at V and 2 bases at J, with 4 bases between. The CDR3 consists of 12 residues. Germline assignment: CDR1 SEHNR and CDR2 FQNEAQ (reference sequence). The CDR3 DNA follows: TGTGCCAGCAGCTTGGAGAACTATGGCTACACCTTC. Its translation is CASSLENYGYTF.